Reported below is one T cell receptor (beta chain). Enrolled during active infection, Seattle patients were then followed longitudinally. The sample is drawn from a study of blood T cell repertoires in COVID-19. V gave up 3 bases and J gave up 4 bases; unmatched junction bases: 4. The V gene's germline CDR1 is SGHNT and CDR2 YENEEA. The CDR3 loop spans 15 amino acids. Assay: immunoSEQ multiplex PCR; the TCRdb copy retains only in-frame clones and omits some. The sample contains 55,000 to 80,000 clones, more than 75% of which appear only once. This sequence originates from a man aged 60 to 69 with COVID-19, enrolled during active disease. The sample consisted of peripheral blood. The genes are TRBV11-3 and TRBJ2-2; TRBD2 matches 8 bases. The CDR3 DNA reads TGTGCCAGCAGCTTTCCGGGGGGGAGCACCGGGGAGCTGTTTTTT. It translates to CASSFPGGSTGELFF. The full variable domain, completed using reference TRBV11-3 and TRBJ2-2, is EAGVVQSPRYKIIEKKQPVAFWCNPISGHNTLYWYLQNLGQGPELLIRYENEEAVDDSQLPKDRFSAERLKGVDSTLKIQPAELGDSAVYLCASSFPGGSTGELFFGEGSRLTVL.